This T cell receptor (beta chain) was observed in a study of T cells in Graves' hyperthyroidism and ophthalmopathy (dated by TCRdb to the late 2010s). Some background on the complete study: Peripheral blood was sampled at the time of initial diagnosis, prior to any treatment. TCR V-J signatures able to tell the groups apart were searched for in a discovery cohort of around 95 patients, of whom more than 40 had Graves' ophthalmopathy and roughly 57 had stable Graves' hyperthyroidism. Whether ophthalmopathy could be predicted prospectively was tested in an independent validation cohort made up of under 20 hyperthyroidism patients plus 17 patients who later progressed to ophthalmopathy. The approximately 100 discovery patients were divided at random into training and test sets in a 7:3 ratio. In six Graves' hyperthyroidism patients, the study also compared T-cell repertoires from thyroid tissue with T-cell repertoires from blood. After blood sampling, hyperthyroidism patients were treated with methimazole at a starting dose of 30 mg daily, and ophthalmopathy patients were treated with high-dose intravenous methylprednisolone. According to the paper, TCR Vbeta CDR3 sequencing was carried out on roughly 130 peripheral blood samples, which came from fewer than 50 ophthalmopathy, approximately 72 hyperthyroidism and some 17 progressor patients. General conclusions and limits of the study: Ophthalmopathy was separated from stable hyperthyroidism by a 13 V-J signature model, with 87.88% sensitivity and roughly 81% specificity obtained in cross-validation and 80%/75% obtained in testing. In validation, progression to ophthalmopathy was predicted by the model with 55% to 71% sensitivity and 72% to 85% specificity, a median of roughly 6 months before onset. No statistical method was used to fix the sample size in advance, and group allocation was not hidden from the investigators. Most expanded thyroid clonotypes (frequency above 0.001) were also detected in blood, a finding suggesting that blood repertoires may reflect thyroid immune responses.

This clonotype was counted only a few times. Its cognate antigen has yet to be identified. Base quality data are lacking; no much larger clone is found one base away. The cysteine opens and the phenylalanine closes a CDR3 of 15 amino acids. Only the CDR3 portion is preserved as DNA: 45 bases, with reading frame beginning at the first base. The germline V gene (reference sequence) yields SEHNR for CDR1 and FQNEAQ for CDR2. Trimmed from V: 5 bases; trimmed from J: 6 bases; junction bases lacking a gene match: 3. A patient counted as having stable Graves' hyperthyroidism if no progression to ophthalmopathy occurred over 18 months of follow-up. Hyperthyroidism patients were newly diagnosed, had a disease duration of under 2 months, and were aged 18 to 65 years. Patients with uncontrolled infections, other autoimmune diseases, pregnancy or lactation were excluded. Diagnoses were based on clinical symptoms, serum thyroxine and TRAb, thyroid ultrasound and orbital computed tomography. PBMCs were isolated from about 9.2 ml of fresh peripheral blood by Ficoll-Paque density gradient centrifugation. Total RNA was extracted with Trizol reagent, and quality was checked on an Agilent 2100 Bioanalyzer.

Amplification of TCR beta CDR3 regions was carried out from RNA transcripts. A first-round RT-PCR of the TCR CDR3 used the HTBI primer set with the Qiagen OneStep RT-PCR kit. The libraries were constructed in a second round of multiplex PCR and then size-selected and purified. Libraries were sequenced paired-end with 100 bp reads on an Illumina HiSeq2000. The original methods were these. Raw data were processed with SOAPnuke, discarding reads with adapters, uncalled bases, mean Phred below 15, or no exact constant-primer or identifier match. High-quality paired reads were merged with COPE v1.2.5, and unique nucleotide sequences were defined as clonotypes. Clonotypes were aligned to IMGT TRBV, TRBD and TRBJ reference segments using MiTCR v1.1. Analysis was restricted to V-J combinations with a frequency above 0.0001, which covered roughly 99% of repertoires. A TCS score was defined as the ratio of F50 (clonal expansion) to E x V (chaos), with BLOSUM62-based TCRdist applied between CDR3 peptides within each V-J. Welch's t-statistics and random forest reduced fewer than 550 V-J features to 10 to 15, which were used in a naive Bayes classifier (R e1071). Using fastp trimming at Q25 and MiXCR clonotype assembly, TCRdb reanalyzed the public sequencing data and kept in-frame beta chains. CDR3 protein sequences are deduplicated, and each keeps its most common genes and DNA. The V and J calls follow TCRdb's processing rather than the paper's. Within this sample are approximately 210,000 distinct CDR3 sequences, with over 15% of them counted one time only. The ten most abundant clones make up approximately 50% of the sample.

The chain is made from TRBV7-9 and TRBJ2-1; 14 nucleotides in the junction match TRBD2. The clonotype was recovered from a man aged 50 or older with Graves' hyperthyroidism. The specimen sequenced was blood. The CDR3 region: CASSGLAGGGNEQFF. The DNA sequence is TGTGCCAGCAGCGGACTAGCGGGAGGTGGCAATGAGCAGTTCTTC.